The T cell receptor beta chain described here comes from a study of post-analysis software for immune sequencing data. Study-level findings and limits: Relative to controls, patients with multiple sclerosis showed significantly lower normalized Chao1 diversity. TRBV5-6, TRBV5-1 and TRBV20-1 belonged to a set of a few TRBV segments that were more frequent in patients than controls.

Germline V gives CDR1 SGHDN, CDR2 FVKESK. Trimming took 2 bases from V and 0 from J; bases not matched to a gene: 3. The length of the CDR3 is 15 residues. This clonotype appeared a few times. Antigen specificity is unknown. The library was made from cDNA and included unique molecular identifiers. TCRdb independently ran MiXCR on the PCR reads; one entry per CDR3 protein. The sample holds roughly 730,000 distinct CDR3 sequences; roughly 27% are singletons and the top ten take roughly 0.57%. The receptor was derived from a girl aged 10 to 17 with multiple sclerosis. The sample taken for sequencing was blood. The V gene is TRBV14, the J gene TRBJ1-1; 7 nucleotides agree with TRBD1. Here the CDR3 reads CASSQYRGLNTEAFF. The CDR3 DNA sequence: TGTGCCAGCAGCCAATACAGGGGCTTGAACACTGAAGCTTTCTTT.